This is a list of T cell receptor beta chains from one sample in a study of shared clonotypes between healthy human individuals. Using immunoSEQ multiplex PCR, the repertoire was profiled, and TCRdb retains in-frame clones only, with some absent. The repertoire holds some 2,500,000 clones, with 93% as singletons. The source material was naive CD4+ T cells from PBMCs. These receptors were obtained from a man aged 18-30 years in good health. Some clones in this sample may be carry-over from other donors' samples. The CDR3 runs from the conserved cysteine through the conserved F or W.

CASSERGTRGVNEQFF	TRBV6-1
CASSENYEQYF	TRBV2
CASSPRGGEGDNEQFF	TRBV28
CASSLGRGSTDTQYF	TRBV5-5
CASSFAGGDNEQFF	TRBV11-1
CASSPTGAQETQYF	TRBV18
CASSLVLDLVGGPGELFF	TRBV7-2
CAWSYMVQETQYF	TRBV30
CASSYFGRTNQPQHF	TRBV6-6
CARAVRNTEAFF	TRBV2
CASSFRRRGNTGELFF	TRBV11-2
CASTIGAGVGGYTF	TRBV14
CASSPLSVGIETQYF	TRBV7-6
CASSATGTTDTQYF	TRBV18
CASRAGATYEQYF	TRBV28
CASRASGPGELFF	TRBV4-2
CASSRASGDQETQYF	TRBV10-1
CASSLGRASSSYEQYF	TRBV5-4
CASSLASGSKYEQFF	TRBV5-1
CASSIRPGRRVPQPQHF	TRBV19
CASSTLQGRDTEAFF	TRBV27
CASGGTGGAGEQYF	TRBV11-3
CASSLTASSTDTQYF	TRBV5-6
CASSERDYGYTF	TRBV6-1
CASSTPGQDGGYTF	TRBV28
CASSPRGRGNQPQHF	TRBV18
CASSPDRLAGRPGELFF	TRBV5-4
CASSSGQLRTDTQYF	TRBV28
CASRAGTGSEKLFF	TRBV5-6
CASSLNGGPNYGYTF	TRBV7-3
CASSYSRSETQYF	TRBV27
CASSLVGQGVYEQYF	TRBV5-8